This entry concerns a single T cell receptor (beta chain). The antigen remains undetermined. A single base separates this from a much larger clone, so it may be a read error. This sample was taken from a study of blood T cells in healthy people across ages. Whole-study findings and limits: Relative to aged donors, long-lived donors carried more naive CD4+ cells and displayed higher diversity.

There were healthy Caucasian individuals from Russia, aged roughly 6 to 95, serving as donors. The CDR3 extends over 14 amino acids. V lost 8 bases and J lost 5, with 18 bases in between. Germline CDR1 is LGHNA and CDR2 is YSLEER. The use of a sample-barcoded 5' primer and a J-beta primer mix characterized a second PCR of roughly 7 to 11 cycles. The authors tagged each cDNA molecule using a template-switch adaptor with 12 random nucleotides. Every sample produced at least 3 million CDR3-containing paired-end reads. TCRdb used MiXCR to reprocess the 5' RACE reads, holding one entry per CDR3 protein. The sample records just under 900,000 distinct CDR3 sequences, 25% to 35% being singletons.

This sequence originates from a woman of 80 years or more in good health. The sequenced sample was blood. V gene TRBV4-3 combines with J gene TRBJ2-5; weak D call: TRBD2 (6 bases). The CDR3 DNA reads as TGCGCCAGCGGCCCGGGGGTAGGGGAGGAGACCCAGTACTTC. This encodes CASGPGVGEETQYF.